Presented here are 19 T cell receptor beta chains from one specimen sequenced in a study of T cell changes during pregnancy in multiple sclerosis. The repertoire was sequenced with immunoSEQ multiplex PCR; TCRdb's copy has only in-frame clones and lacks some. The sample consists of tens of thousands of clones, around 94% of them appearing once. This specimen consisted of CD4+ T cells from peripheral blood mononuclear cells, obtained in the third trimester of pregnancy. The origin of the receptors is a female donor with multiple sclerosis, enrolled in a pregnancy study.

The chain carries TRBV6-5 and TRBJ1-2; 7 bases map to TRBD1. V gave up 4 bases and J gave up 5 bases; unmatched junction bases: 4. Germline CDR1 is MNHEY and CDR2 is SVGAGI. The CDR3 runs 13 residues. The CDR3: CASSSRGRYGYTF. The CDR3 nucleotides are TGTGCCAGCAGTTCCAGGGGGAGGTATGGCTACACCTTC.

This chain uses TRBV15 with TRBJ2-1; 10 bases map to TRBD1. Germline loops: CDR1 LNHNV, CDR2 YYDKDF (reference sequence). This CDR3 is built from 15 residues. The V and J ends lost 4 bases and 5 bases, in that order; junction bases with no gene match: 5. The CDR3 is CATSTAGTGDNEQFF. The CDR3 DNA sequence: TGTGCCACCAGCACCGCTGGGACAGGGGACAATGAGCAGTTCTTC.

CDR3 sequence (DNA): TGTGCCATCAGTGGACAGGGGGCAAAGGGGACCAAAAACATTCAGTACTTC. It encodes CAISGQGAKGTKNIQYF. The V call is TRBV10-3, the J call TRBJ2-4; 10 bases align to TRBD1. The V gene end was trimmed by 4 bases and the J gene end by 2 bases; junction bases not matched to a gene: 8. Per the germline V gene, CDR1 is ENHRY and CDR2 is SYGVKD. The CDR3 spans 17 residues.

The rearrangement uses TRBV19 and TRBJ2-7, with TRBD2 matching 13 bases. CDR3 length: 17 residues. V trimming: 5 bases; J trimming: 4 bases; junction bases outside the gene matches: 11. Germline CDR1 LNHDA, CDR2 SQIVND (reference sequence). CDR3 protein: CASSSWTSGRGGYEQYF. Written as DNA, the CDR3 is TGTGCCAGTAGTTCCTGGACTAGCGGGAGAGGCGGTTACGAGCAGTACTTC.

The chain links TRBV7-2 to TRBJ2-7, with a weak D call TRBD2 (6 bases). Germline CDR1 and CDR2: SGHTA and FQGNSA. The V end was cut by 3 bases, the J end by 6 bases, with 15 bases between. There are 14 residues in the CDR3. CDR3 region: CASSFPDAGREQYF. The CDR3 nucleotides read TGTGCCAGCAGCTTTCCTGACGCGGGACGCGAGCAGTACTTC.

The genes are TRBV5-1 and TRBJ2-4, with D perhaps TRBD1 (5 bases). This CDR3 has 14 residues. Trimming shortened V by 0 bases and J by 4 bases, and 8 bases separated the two germline ends. Germline V gene lookup returns CDR1 SGHRS and CDR2 YFSETQ. The CDR3, as DNA: TGCGCCAGCAGCTTGGAGGCAGGGAAAAACATTCAGTACTTC. This translates into CASSLEAGKNIQYF.

The chain combines TRBV11-2 with TRBJ2-5, with 13 bases identical to TRBD2. Germline loops: CDR1 SGHAT, CDR2 FQNNGV. This CDR3 is built from 17 residues. Trimming at V came to 1 base and at J to 1 base, leaving 3 bases not matched to a gene. The CDR3 DNA follows: TGTGCCAGCAGCTTAGGGACTAGCGGGAGAGGCCAAGAGACCCAGTACTTC. Translation gives CASSLGTSGRGQETQYF.

The chain uses TRBV6-6 and TRBJ1-1; D perhaps matches TRBD1 (6 bases). Trimming left V 5 bases short and J 0 bases short, with 10 bases between. Germline CDR1 reads MNHNY; CDR2 reads SVGAGI (reference sequence). The CDR3 covers 14 residues. CDR3 bases: TGTGCCAGCAGTCAGGGGTTGGTGAACACTGAAGCTTTCTTT. Translating it yields CASSQGLVNTEAFF.

The chain combines TRBV15 with TRBJ2-4; D call uncertain. There are 17 residues in the CDR3. Trimming took 0 bases from V and 1 from J, leaving 13 bases between them. The germline CDR1 and CDR2 sequences are LNHNV and YYDKDF (reference sequence). The CDR3 reads CATSRDSLFWAKNIQYF. CDR3 nucleotide sequence: TGTGCCACCAGCAGAGATTCCCTATTCTGGGCCAAAAACATTCAGTACTTC.

The chain links TRBV18 to TRBJ2-5, with TRBD1 matching 7 bases. After removal of 3 bases from V and 5 bases from J, the junction contained 6 bases not matched to a gene. The CDR3 spans 14 residues. Germline V gene lookup returns CDR1 KGHSH and CDR2 LQKENI. CDR3 region: CASSPRQGLETQYF. Here the CDR3 DNA reads TGTGCCAGCTCACCTCGACAGGGTTTGGAGACCCAGTACTTC.

The chain uses TRBV28 and TRBJ1-2, with 8 positions matching TRBD1. The CDR3 is 15 residues long. Germline assignment: CDR1 MDHEN and CDR2 SYDVKM. Trimming at V came to 6 bases and at J to 0 bases, leaving 6 bases not matched to a gene. This chain's CDR3 is CASRRQGAPNYGYTF. In DNA form, the CDR3 reads TGTGCCAGCAGGAGGCAGGGGGCGCCTAACTATGGCTACACCTTC.

This chain uses TRBV19 with TRBJ1-1; D is unresolved. Germline CDR1 and CDR2: LNHDA and SQIVND (reference sequence). Between the trimmed V and J ends, which lost 1 base and 4 bases, there was a span of 7 bases. This CDR3 comprises 13 residues. Here the CDR3 DNA reads TGTGCCAGTAGTATAGCCGGGGTCACTGAAGCTTTCTTT. Residues: CASSIAGVTEAFF.

J is TRBJ1-5 and V is TRBV28, with TRBD1 as a possible D gene (5 bases). The CDR3 sequence is 16 residues long. Trimming took 4 bases from V and 0 from J, leaving 13 bases between them. The V gene's germline CDR1 is MDHEN and CDR2 SYDVKM. CDR3 residues: CASSSNTGYSNQPQHF. The CDR3 DNA reads TGTGCCAGCAGTTCGAACACAGGTTATAGCAATCAGCCCCAGCATTTT.

The chain is built from TRBV12-5 and TRBJ2-3; 7 nucleotides agree with TRBD1. The CDR3 is 18 amino acids. The germline V gene encodes CDR1 LGHNT and CDR2 FRNRAP. Losses at the gene ends were 0 bases for V and 2 bases for J; bases not matched to a gene: 11. This chain's CDR3 is CASGLVLTGEKFTDTQYF. The CDR3 DNA reads as TGTGCTAGTGGTTTGGTACTTACAGGGGAGAAGTTCACAGATACGCAGTATTTT.

The rearrangement links TRBV5-4 to TRBJ2-1; the match to TRBD2 covers 8 bases. V was clipped by 1 base and J by 7 bases; unmatched bases: 7. This CDR3 is built from 15 residues. Germline-derived CDR1 and CDR2 are SGHNT and YYREEE (reference sequence). CDR3 sequence reads: CASSLLLAGNNEQFF. Written as DNA, the CDR3 is TGTGCCAGCAGCTTGTTATTAGCGGGAAATAATGAGCAGTTCTTC.

The J gene is TRBJ2-1, the V gene TRBV28; 13 bases fit TRBD2. Per germline, CDR1 MDHEN and CDR2 SYDVKM. Unmatched junction bases numbered 9, after V lost 0 bases and J lost 7 bases. There are 18 residues in the CDR3. The CDR3 region has the DNA TGTGCCAGCAGTTTATGGACGGGACTAGCGGGACGTTCAAATGAGCAGTTCTTC. It codes for CASSLWTGLAGRSNEQFF.

V and J are TRBV19 and TRBJ2-7, with D tentatively TRBD1 (5 bases). Trimming shortened V by 5 bases and J by 2 bases, and 10 bases separated the two germline ends. Per germline, CDR1 LNHDA and CDR2 SQIVND (reference sequence). The CDR3 is made up of 13 amino acids. The CDR3 reads CASSPGPAYEQYF. DNA of the CDR3: TGTGCCAGTAGTCCAGGGCCCGCCTACGAGCAGTACTTC. The full variable domain, rest sourced from reference TRBV19 and TRBJ2-7, is DGGITQSPKYLFRKEGQNVTLSCEQNLNHDAMYWYRQDPGQGLRLIYYSQIVNDFQKGDIAEGYSVSREKKESFPLTVTSAQKNPTAFYLCASSPGPAYEQYFGPGTRLTVT.

The chain recombines TRBV5-6 with TRBJ2-7; 9 bases align to TRBD1. The germline CDR1 and CDR2 sequences are SGHDT and YYEEEE. The CDR3 runs to 15 residues. Trimming took 3 bases from V and 0 from J; bases not matched to a gene: 4. The CDR3 sequence is CASSWGQGGSYEQYF. Here the CDR3 DNA reads TGTGCCAGCAGCTGGGGACAGGGAGGCTCCTACGAGCAGTACTTC.

This sequence joins TRBV9 and TRBJ1-3; possible D gene TRBD1, 5 bases. The germline gives CDR1 SGDLS, CDR2 YYNGEE. Trimming removed 2 bases at V and 1 base at J, with 10 bases between. The CDR3 has 15 amino acids. The CDR3 region has the DNA TGTGCCAGCAGCGTTACAGGTGCTTCTGGAAACACCATATATTTT. Protein: CASSVTGASGNTIYF.